This T cell receptor beta chain came from a study of Ad26.COV2.S vaccination and SARS-CoV-2 variants. The overall study: Intramuscular Ad26.COV2.S at 5x10^10 or 1x10^11 viral particles.

Produced via immunoSEQ multiplex PCR; TCRdb's table is partial and in-frame only. Of about 320,000 clones in the sample, about 86% were seen once. This CDR3 contains 16 residues. The V end was cut by 5 bases, the J end by 0 bases, with 15 bases between. CDR1 is SGHTA and CDR2 is FQGNSA in the germline V gene. Comment on this clone: The antigen is unknown.

Study findings and constraints: Total responses of T cells may have been underestimated by the analyses of TCR breadth and depth. Substantial post-vaccination breadth of spike-specific CD8+ and CD4+ T cell responses was reported.

The treatment was: over 15 received Ad26.COV2.S at low or high dose, single or two shots; 5 received placebo; per-sample allocation not given. Samples came from day 63 after the first vaccine or placebo injection. Expression of Wuhan-strain SARS-CoV-2 spike came from the Ad26 vector that formed the vaccine. The sequence came from a person between 18 and 59 years old who received the Ad26.COV2.S COVID-19 vaccine or a placebo. The gene calls are TRBV7-2 and TRBJ2-3; TRBD1 might be the D (7 bases). Source: peripheral blood, taken in a trial of Ad26.COV2.S vaccine versus placebo. CDR3: CASSPQGDSSTDTQYF. In DNA form, the CDR3 reads TGTGCCAGCAGCCCTCAGGGGGACTCTAGCACAGATACGCAGTATTTT.